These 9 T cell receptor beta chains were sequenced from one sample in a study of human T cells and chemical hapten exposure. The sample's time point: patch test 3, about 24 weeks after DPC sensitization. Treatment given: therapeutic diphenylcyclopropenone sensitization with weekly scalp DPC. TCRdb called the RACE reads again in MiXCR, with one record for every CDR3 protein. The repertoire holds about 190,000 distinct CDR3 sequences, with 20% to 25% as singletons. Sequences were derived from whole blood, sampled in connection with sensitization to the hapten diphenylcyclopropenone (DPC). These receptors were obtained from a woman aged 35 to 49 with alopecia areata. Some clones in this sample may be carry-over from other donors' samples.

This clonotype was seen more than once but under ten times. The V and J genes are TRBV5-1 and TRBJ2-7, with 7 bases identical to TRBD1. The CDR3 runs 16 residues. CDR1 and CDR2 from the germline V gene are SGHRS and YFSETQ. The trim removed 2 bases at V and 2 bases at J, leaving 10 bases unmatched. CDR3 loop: CASSLYSGQSTYEQYF. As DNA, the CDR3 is TGCGCCAGCAGCTTATACTCGGGACAGTCCACCTACGAGCAGTACTTC.

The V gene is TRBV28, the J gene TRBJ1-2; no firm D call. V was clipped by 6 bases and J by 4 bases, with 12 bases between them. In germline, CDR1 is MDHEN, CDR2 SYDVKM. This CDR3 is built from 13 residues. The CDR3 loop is CASSQPGTYGYTF. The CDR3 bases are TGTGCCAGCAGCCAACCAGGCACCTATGGCTACACCTTC.

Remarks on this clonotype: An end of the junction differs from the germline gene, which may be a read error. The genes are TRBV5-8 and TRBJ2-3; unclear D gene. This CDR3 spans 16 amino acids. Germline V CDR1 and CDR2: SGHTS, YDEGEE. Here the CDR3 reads CTSSLRLHTNTDTQYF. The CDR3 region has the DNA TGTACCAGCAGCTTACGGCTGCATACAAACACAGATACGCAGTATTTT. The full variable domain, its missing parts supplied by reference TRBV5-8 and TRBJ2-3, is EAGVTQSPTHLIKTRGQQATLRCSPISGHTSVYWYQQALGLGLQFLLWYDEGEERNRGNFPPRFSGRQFPNYSSELNVNALELEDSALYLCTSSLRLHTNTDTQYFGPGTRLTVL.

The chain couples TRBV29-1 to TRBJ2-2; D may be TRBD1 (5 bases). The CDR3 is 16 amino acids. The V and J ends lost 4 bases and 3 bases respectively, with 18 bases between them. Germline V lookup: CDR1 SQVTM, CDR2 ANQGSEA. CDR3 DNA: TGCAGCGTTGGGTCCGACAGTCAACCCCACACCGGGGAGCTGTTTTTT. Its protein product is CSVGSDSQPHTGELFF.

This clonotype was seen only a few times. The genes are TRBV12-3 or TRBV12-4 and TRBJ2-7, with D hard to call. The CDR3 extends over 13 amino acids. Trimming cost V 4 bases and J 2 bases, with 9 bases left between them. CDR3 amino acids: CASSWGLPYEQYF. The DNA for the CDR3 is TGTGCCAGCAGTTGGGGTTTACCCTACGAGCAGTACTTC.

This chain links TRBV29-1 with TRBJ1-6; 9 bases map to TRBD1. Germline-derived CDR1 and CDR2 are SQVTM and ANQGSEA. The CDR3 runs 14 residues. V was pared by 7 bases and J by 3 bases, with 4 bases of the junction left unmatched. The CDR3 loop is CSARTGDYNSPLHF. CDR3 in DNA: TGCAGCGCTCGGACAGGGGACTATAATTCACCCCTCCACTTT.

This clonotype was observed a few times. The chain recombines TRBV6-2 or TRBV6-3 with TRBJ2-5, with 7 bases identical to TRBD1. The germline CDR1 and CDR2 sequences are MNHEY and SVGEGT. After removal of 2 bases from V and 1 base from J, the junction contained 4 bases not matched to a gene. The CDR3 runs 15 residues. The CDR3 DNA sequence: TGTGCCAGCAGTTACCCAAGACAGGGCCAAGAGACCCAGTACTTC. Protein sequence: CASSYPRQGQETQYF.

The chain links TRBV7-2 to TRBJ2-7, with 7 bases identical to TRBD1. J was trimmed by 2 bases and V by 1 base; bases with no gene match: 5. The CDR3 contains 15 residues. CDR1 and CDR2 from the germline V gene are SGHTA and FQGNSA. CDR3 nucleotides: TGTGCCAGCAGCTTAGGGGGACAGCTACCCTACGAGCAGTACTTC. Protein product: CASSLGGQLPYEQYF. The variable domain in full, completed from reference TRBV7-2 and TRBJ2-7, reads GAGVSQSPSNKVTEKGKDVELRCDPISGHTALYWYRQSLGQGLEFLIYFQGNSAPDKSGLPSDRFSAERTGGSVSTLTIQRTQQEDSAVYLCASSLGGQLPYEQYFGPGTRLTVT.

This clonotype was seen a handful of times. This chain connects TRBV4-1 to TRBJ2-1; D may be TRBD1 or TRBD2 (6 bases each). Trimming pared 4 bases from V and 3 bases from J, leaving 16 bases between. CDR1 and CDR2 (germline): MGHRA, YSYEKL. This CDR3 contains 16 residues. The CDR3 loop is CASSPGAGEFYNEQFF. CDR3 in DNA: TGCGCCAGCAGCCCGGGGGCAGGGGAATTCTACAATGAGCAGTTCTTC.